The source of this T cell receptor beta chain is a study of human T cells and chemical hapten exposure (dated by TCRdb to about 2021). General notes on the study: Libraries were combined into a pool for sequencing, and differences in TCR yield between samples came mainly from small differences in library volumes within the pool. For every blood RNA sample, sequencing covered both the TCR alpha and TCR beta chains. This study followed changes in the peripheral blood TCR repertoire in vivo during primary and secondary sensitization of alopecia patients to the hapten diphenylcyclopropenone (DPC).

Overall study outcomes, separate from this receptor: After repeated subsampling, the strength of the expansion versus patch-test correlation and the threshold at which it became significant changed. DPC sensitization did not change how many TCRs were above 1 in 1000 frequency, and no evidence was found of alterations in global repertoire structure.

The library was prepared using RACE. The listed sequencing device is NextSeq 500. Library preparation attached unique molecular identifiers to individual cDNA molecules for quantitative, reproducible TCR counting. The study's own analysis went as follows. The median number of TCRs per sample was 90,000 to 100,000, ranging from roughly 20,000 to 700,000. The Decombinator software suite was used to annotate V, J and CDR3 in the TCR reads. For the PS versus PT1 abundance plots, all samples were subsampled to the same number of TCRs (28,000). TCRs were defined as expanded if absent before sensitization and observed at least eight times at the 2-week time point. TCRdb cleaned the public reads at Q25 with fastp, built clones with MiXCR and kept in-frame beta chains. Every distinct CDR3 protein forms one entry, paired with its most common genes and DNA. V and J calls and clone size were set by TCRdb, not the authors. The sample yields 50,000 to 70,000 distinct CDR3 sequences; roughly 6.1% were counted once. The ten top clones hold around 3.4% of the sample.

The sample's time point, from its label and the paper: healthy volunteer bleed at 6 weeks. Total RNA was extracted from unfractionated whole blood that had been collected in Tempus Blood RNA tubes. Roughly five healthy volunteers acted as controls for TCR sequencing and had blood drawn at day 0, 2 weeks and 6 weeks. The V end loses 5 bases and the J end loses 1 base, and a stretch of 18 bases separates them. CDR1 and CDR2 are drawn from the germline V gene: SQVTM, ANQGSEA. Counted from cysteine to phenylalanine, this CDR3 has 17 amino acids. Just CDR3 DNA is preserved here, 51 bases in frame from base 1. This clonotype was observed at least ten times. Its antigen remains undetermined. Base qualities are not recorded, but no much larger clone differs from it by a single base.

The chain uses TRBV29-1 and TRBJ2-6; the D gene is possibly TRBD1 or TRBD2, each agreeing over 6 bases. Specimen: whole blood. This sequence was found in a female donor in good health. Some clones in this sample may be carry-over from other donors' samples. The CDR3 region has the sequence CSVSGGAFTSGANVLTF. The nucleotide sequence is TGCAGCGTTTCCGGGGGCGCGTTCACATCTGGGGCCAACGTCCTGACTTTC.